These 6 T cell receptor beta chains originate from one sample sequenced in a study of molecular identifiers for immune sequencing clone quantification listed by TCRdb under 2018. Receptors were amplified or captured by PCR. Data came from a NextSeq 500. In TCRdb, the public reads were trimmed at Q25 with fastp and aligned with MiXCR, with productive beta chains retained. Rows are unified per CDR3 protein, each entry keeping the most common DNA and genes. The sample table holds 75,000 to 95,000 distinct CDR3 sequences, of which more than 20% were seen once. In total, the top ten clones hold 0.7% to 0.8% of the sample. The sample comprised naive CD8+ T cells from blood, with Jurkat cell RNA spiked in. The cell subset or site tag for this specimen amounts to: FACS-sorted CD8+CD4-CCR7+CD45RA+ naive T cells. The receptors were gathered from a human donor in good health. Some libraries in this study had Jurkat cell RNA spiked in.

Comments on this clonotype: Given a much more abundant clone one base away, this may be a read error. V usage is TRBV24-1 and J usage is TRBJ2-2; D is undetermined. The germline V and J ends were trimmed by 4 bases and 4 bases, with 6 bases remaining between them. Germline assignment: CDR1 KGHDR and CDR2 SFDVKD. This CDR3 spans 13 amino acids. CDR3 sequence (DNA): TGTGCCACCAGTGAACTGGTCACCGGGGAGCTGTTTTTT. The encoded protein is CATSELVTGELFF.

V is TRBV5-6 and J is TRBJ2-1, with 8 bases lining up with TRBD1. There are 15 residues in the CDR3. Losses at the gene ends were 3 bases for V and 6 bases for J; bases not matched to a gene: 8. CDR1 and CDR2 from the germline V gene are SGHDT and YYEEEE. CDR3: CASSSRTGYFNEQFF. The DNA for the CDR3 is TGTGCCAGCAGCTCCCGGACAGGGTACTTCAATGAGCAGTTCTTC.

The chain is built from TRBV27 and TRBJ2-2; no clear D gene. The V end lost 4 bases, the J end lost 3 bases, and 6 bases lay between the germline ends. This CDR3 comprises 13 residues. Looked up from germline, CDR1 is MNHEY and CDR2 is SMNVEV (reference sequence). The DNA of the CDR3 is TGTGCCAGCAGTTATGGAGACACCGGGGAGCTGTTTTTT. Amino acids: CASSYGDTGELFF.

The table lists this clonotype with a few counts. In DNA, the CDR3 is TGTGCCAGCAGCCGAAGGGGGGGGGATGTATTCCTGTCCGAGCAGTACTTC. It encodes CASSRRGGDVFLSEQYF. The rearrangement links TRBV5-3 to TRBJ2-7, with D perhaps TRBD2 (7 bases). TRBV5-3 has ORF status, its function being uncertain. Trimming took off 8 bases at V and 6 bases at J, with 30 bases between the two ends. The length of the CDR3 is 17 residues.

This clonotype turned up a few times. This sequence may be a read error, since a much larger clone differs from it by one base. The CDR3 region has the DNA TGTGCCAGCAGCGCCGGGACTGAGAGCTACGAGCAGTACTTC. Encoded protein: CASSAGTESYEQYF. The V and J genes are TRBV9 and TRBJ2-7; maybe TRBD2 (6 bases). The CDR3 has 14 amino acids. Trimming stripped 3 bases from V and 3 bases from J, with 13 bases between. Per the germline V gene, CDR1 is SGDLS and CDR2 is YYNGEE.

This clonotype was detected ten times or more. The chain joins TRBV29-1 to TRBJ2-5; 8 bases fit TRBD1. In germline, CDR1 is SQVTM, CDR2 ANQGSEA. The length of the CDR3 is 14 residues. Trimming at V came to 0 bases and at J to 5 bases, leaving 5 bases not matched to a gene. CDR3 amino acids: CSVEDRRTGETQYF. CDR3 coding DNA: TGCAGCGTTGAAGATCGACGGACAGGGGAGACCCAGTACTTC.